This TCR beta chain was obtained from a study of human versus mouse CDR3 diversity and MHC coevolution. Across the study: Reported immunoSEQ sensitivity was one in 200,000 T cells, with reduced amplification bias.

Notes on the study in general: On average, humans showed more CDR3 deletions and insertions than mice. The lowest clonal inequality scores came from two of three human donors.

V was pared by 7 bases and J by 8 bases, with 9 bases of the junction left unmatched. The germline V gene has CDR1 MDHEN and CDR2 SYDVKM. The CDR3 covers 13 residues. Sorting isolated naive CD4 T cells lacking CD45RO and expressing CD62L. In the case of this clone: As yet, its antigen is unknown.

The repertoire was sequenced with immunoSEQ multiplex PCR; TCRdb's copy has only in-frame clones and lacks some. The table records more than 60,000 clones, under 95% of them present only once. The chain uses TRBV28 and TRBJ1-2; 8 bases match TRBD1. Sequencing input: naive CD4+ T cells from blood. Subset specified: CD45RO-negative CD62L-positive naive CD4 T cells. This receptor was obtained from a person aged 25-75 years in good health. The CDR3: CASIPGQEVGYTF. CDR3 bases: TGTGCCAGCATCCCGGGACAGGAGGTCGGCTACACCTTC.